This T cell receptor (beta chain) was sequenced during a study of blood T cell repertoires in COVID-19. V lost 2 bases to trimming and J lost 1 base, with 10 bases between them. Germline V gene lookup returns CDR1 LGHDT and CDR2 YNNKEL (reference sequence). The CDR3 spans 15 residues. Per the original methods: Amplification of reference gene primers was used by the study to estimate nucleated cell counts. The data were produced by immunoSEQ multiplex PCR, yet TCRdb's version contains in-frame clones alone and is incomplete. V, J and clone size derive from that table, while D and trimming were established from the DNA sequence. The table includes some 290,000 clones, roughly 91% detected once. Participants reported their clinical history, and cohort assignment relied on those reports.

The rearrangement uses TRBV3-1 (or the pseudogene TRBV3-2) and TRBJ2-3; D gene unclear. Sequencing was done on a sample of PBMCs or T cells enriched from blood (not recorded which). This TCR was recovered from a woman aged 35 to 49 with acute COVID-19. The CDR3: CASSQWSIGTDTQYF. Here the CDR3 DNA reads TGTGCCAGCAGCCAATGGTCGATAGGCACAGATACGCAGTATTTT.